This TCR beta chain was recorded in a study of cytomegalovirus exposure and HLA in healthy donors. Concerning this clone itself: The antigen is not known.

Study-wide points: Researchers catalogued approximately 170 TCR beta chains as cytomegalovirus-associated.

V was shortened by 7 bases and J by 7 bases, with 11 bases between the two germline ends. There are 12 residues in the CDR3. Germline lookup yields CDR1 LNHDA and CDR2 SQIVND (reference sequence). Primers included in the PCR were 60 Vbeta and 13 Jbeta primers. Using immunoSEQ multiplex PCR, the repertoire was profiled, and TCRdb retains in-frame clones only, with some absent. The table shows around 120,000 clones, with 82% occurring only once. Sequenced material: PBMCs. This chain connects TRBV19 to TRBJ1-5; possibly TRBD1 for D (5 bases). The clonotype comes from a male donor in good health and CMV-seropositive. In nucleotides, the CDR3 is TGTGCCAGTACCCTGGGGGGGCAGCCCCAGCATTTT. Translated, it gives CASTLGGQPQHF.